These 13 T cell receptor beta chains were sequenced from one sample in a study of blood T cell repertoires in COVID-19. Method: immunoSEQ multiplex PCR; TCRdb's copy keeps in-frame clones and lacks some. The data show about 210,000 clones, roughly 94% seen once. The sample comprised peripheral blood. These receptors were taken from a man aged 30 to 45 with acute or convalescent COVID-19.

The chain combines TRBV28 with TRBJ2-7; D might be TRBD1 (6 bases). Germline lookup yields CDR1 MDHEN and CDR2 SYDVKM. V dropped 2 bases and J dropped 6 bases, with 14 bases sitting between them. CDR3 length equals 14 residues. In nucleotides, the CDR3 is TGTGCCAGCAGTTTAATGGGGGCCCTTGGCGAGCAGTACTTC. This encodes CASSLMGALGEQYF.

The CDR3 reads CASSQTGDSYEQYF. The CDR3, as DNA: TGTGCCAGCAGCCAAACAGGGGACTCCTACGAGCAGTACTTC. V and J are TRBV7-8 and TRBJ2-7, with TRBD1 identical over 7 bases. Germline CDR1 and CDR2: SGHVS and FQNEAQ. This CDR3 has 14 residues. V lost 5 bases and J lost 0; bases outside the gene matches: 4.

This chain links TRBV27 with TRBJ2-1; tentative D call: TRBD2 (5 bases). The CDR3 sequence is 12 residues long. V lost 3 bases and J 7 bases, leaving 7 bases between the germline ends. CDR1 is MNHEY and CDR2 is SMNVEV in the germline V gene (reference sequence). The CDR3 DNA sequence: TGTGCCAGCAGTTTTACGGGAAATGAGCAGTTCTTC. Its protein is CASSFTGNEQFF.

The J gene is TRBJ1-4, the V gene TRBV9; no clear D gene. This CDR3 contains 15 residues. The germline V gene has CDR1 SGDLS and CDR2 YYNGEE. V was cut by 0 bases and J by 6 bases, with 12 bases left in between. CDR3 in DNA: TGTGCCAGCAGCGTAGGTCCCATCGGGGATGAAAAACTGTTTTTT. Translated, it gives CASSVGPIGDEKLFF.

This clone was found once. The chain couples TRBV5-6 to TRBJ2-7; D is possibly TRBD2 (5 bases). CDR3 length: 14 amino acids. V lost 0 bases and J lost 2, with 9 bases in between. Germline-derived CDR1 and CDR2 are SGHDT and YYEEEE. CDR3 amino acids: CASSLAAGPYEQYF. The CDR3 nucleotides read TGTGCCAGCAGCTTGGCGGCGGGTCCCTACGAGCAGTACTTC.

V usage is TRBV3-1 (or the pseudogene TRBV3-2) and J usage is TRBJ2-7, with a possible D match to TRBD1 (8 bases). The CDR3 consists of 14 residues. CDR1 is LGHDT, CDR2 YNNKEL, per germline (reference sequence). V lost 5 bases and J 5 bases, leaving 16 bases between the germline ends. As DNA, the CDR3 is TGTGCCAGCAGCGCTTACAGGGGGGGAAACGAGCAGTACTTC. It yields the protein CASSAYRGGNEQYF.

This chain joins TRBV7-9 and TRBJ2-7; 9 nucleotides match TRBD2. The CDR3 has 15 residues. Unmatched junction bases numbered 6, after V lost 3 bases and J lost 3 bases. The germline V gene encodes CDR1 SEHNR and CDR2 FQNEAQ (reference sequence). CDR3 sequence reads: CASSFARGGNYEQYF. The CDR3 nucleotides are TGTGCCAGCAGCTTTGCGCGGGGGGGGAACTACGAGCAGTACTTC. The full variable domain, in which reference TRBV7-9 and TRBJ2-7 provide the parts outside the CDR3, is DTGVSQNPRHKITKRGQNVTFRCDPISEHNRLYWYRQTLGQGPEFLTYFQNEAQLEKSRLLSDRFSAERPKGSFSTLEIQRTEQGDSAMYLCASSFARGGNYEQYFGPGTRLTVT.

V and J are TRBV2 and TRBJ2-7, with D uncertain. Germline assignment: CDR1 SNHLY and CDR2 FYNNEI. The CDR3 extends over 12 amino acids. Trimming shortened V by 4 bases and J by 3 bases, and 7 bases separated the two germline ends. For the CDR3, the DNA is TGTGCCAGCAGTGCACAGTACTACGAGCAGTACTTC. Translation gives CASSAQYYEQYF.

The genes are TRBV5-1 and TRBJ2-1; 7 bases map to TRBD2. The V and J ends lost 3 bases and 2 bases, in that order; junction bases with no gene match: 8. The CDR3 loop spans 16 amino acids. CDR1 is SGHRS and CDR2 is YFSETQ in the germline V gene. The CDR3 protein is CASSSRGAGAYNEQFF. In DNA form, the CDR3 reads TGCGCCAGCAGCTCCCGAGGGGCGGGAGCCTACAATGAGCAGTTCTTC.

The chain has TRBV2 and TRBJ2-7; 9 positions match TRBD2. J was trimmed by 7 bases and V by 6 bases; bases with no gene match: 4. From germline, CDR1 is SNHLY and CDR2 FYNNEI. This CDR3 is 12 amino acids long. The CDR3 spells CASSESGREQYF. In DNA form, the CDR3 reads TGTGCCAGCAGCGAGAGCGGGAGGGAGCAGTACTTC.

Points on this clone: Other nucleotide sequences from this sample produce the same CDR3. This chain uses TRBV5-1 with TRBJ2-1, with D perhaps TRBD1 (5 bases). The CDR3 is 14 residues long. The V gene lost 0 bases and the J gene lost 6 bases, with 10 bases spanning the gap. The V gene's germline CDR1 is SGHRS and CDR2 YFSETQ. This CDR3 reads CASSLGQGFNEQFF. CDR3 sequence (DNA): TGCGCCAGCAGCTTGGGGCAGGGATTCAATGAGCAGTTCTTC.

This chain links TRBV7-9 with TRBJ2-3, with TRBD2 identical over 7 bases. The CDR3 extends over 15 amino acids. Germline V lookup: CDR1 SEHNR, CDR2 FQNEAQ (reference sequence). The V gene end was trimmed by 3 bases and the J gene end by 0 bases; junction bases not matched to a gene: 3. In DNA form, the CDR3 reads TGTGCCAGCAGCTTCCAGCGGGAAAGCACAGATACGCAGTATTTT. Its translation is CASSFQRESTDTQYF.

J is TRBJ2-5 and V is TRBV5-1; 13 bases are a match to TRBD2. This CDR3 spans 16 amino acids. Germline CDR1 is SGHRS and CDR2 is YFSETQ. Trimming took 2 bases from V and 4 from J; bases not matched to a gene: 5. This CDR3 is CASSLGLAGAVETQYF. As DNA, the CDR3 is TGCGCCAGCAGCTTAGGACTAGCGGGGGCGGTAGAGACCCAGTACTTC.